This passage covers 27 T cell receptor beta chains from one sample sequenced in a study of T-cell reconstitution after alpha-beta-depleted transplantation in children. The TCRbeta library incorporated unique molecular identifiers. TCRdb independently ran MiXCR on the PCR reads; one entry per CDR3 protein. The table has about 270,000 distinct CDR3 sequences, 9.9% seen once; the top ten hold roughly a tenth. Sequencing used PBMCs from the stem cell graft donor, obtained from the stem cell graft. The receptor set was obtained from a human donor who donated a stem cell graft to a child with SCID.

This clonotype was seen just once. The genes are TRBV11-3 and TRBJ2-2; D gene unclear. Per the germline V gene, CDR1 is SGHNT and CDR2 is YENEEA. V was cut by 0 bases and J by 7 bases, with 9 bases left in between. This CDR3 is built from 14 residues. The CDR3 sequence: CASSLDIANGELFF. CDR3 nucleotides: TGTGCCAGCAGCTTAGATATCGCGAACGGGGAGCTGTTTTTT.

This clonotype was picked up many times. The chain recombines TRBV25-1 with TRBJ1-1; D gene unclear. V lost 0 bases and J lost 5, with 7 bases in between. CDR3 length equals 13 residues. Per the germline V gene, CDR1 is MGHDK and CDR2 is SYGVNS. In DNA form, the CDR3 reads TGTGCCAGCAGTGAATATACGACGACTGAAGCTTTCTTT. Amino acid sequence: CASSEYTTTEAFF.

This clonotype was seen only a few times. This chain connects TRBV5-6 to TRBJ2-5; maybe TRBD2 (6 bases). The CDR3 sequence is 15 residues long. In germline, CDR1 is SGHDT, CDR2 YYEEEE. V lost 1 base and J 2 bases, leaving 12 bases between the germline ends. CDR3 sequence reads: CASSLYGTQQETQYF. The CDR3 bases are TGTGCCAGCAGCTTGTACGGGACTCAACAAGAGACCCAGTACTTC.

This chain joins TRBV6-5 and TRBJ2-2; 9 positions match TRBD1. J was trimmed by 4 bases and V by 6 bases; bases with no gene match: 6. CDR3 length equals 15 residues. Germline values: CDR1 MNHEY, CDR2 SVGAGI. The CDR3 is CASRTQGAVTGELFF. The DNA of the CDR3 is TGTGCCAGCAGAACACAGGGGGCGGTCACCGGGGAGCTGTTTTTT.

V usage is TRBV2 and J usage is TRBJ1-6; D is perhaps TRBD1 (5 bases). Looked up from germline, CDR1 is SNHLY and CDR2 is FYNNEI. There are 15 residues in the CDR3. V lost 6 bases to trimming and J lost 7 bases, with 16 bases between them. The CDR3 spells CASRMRETDNSPLHF. CDR3 bases: TGTGCCAGCAGGATGCGCGAGACAGACAATTCACCCCTCCACTTT.

This rearrangement joins TRBV7-2 to TRBJ1-4; maybe TRBD1 (6 bases). V lost 1 base, J lost 7 bases, and 10 bases lay in between. This CDR3 region has 14 residues. Germline CDR1 and CDR2: SGHTA and FQGNSA. The CDR3, as DNA: TGTGCCAGCAGCTTAGAACAGGGCGGTGAAAAACTGTTTTTT. Protein: CASSLEQGGEKLFF.

This clonotype was observed at least ten times. V gene TRBV15 combines with J gene TRBJ2-1; TRBD2 aligns across 7 bases. The CDR3 runs to 13 residues. After removal of 3 bases from V and 4 bases from J, the junction contained 0 bases not matched to a gene. Germline loops: CDR1 LNHNV, CDR2 YYDKDF (reference sequence). For the CDR3, the DNA is TGTGCCACCAGCAGGGGGGGGTACAATGAGCAGTTCTTC. Protein sequence: CATSRGGYNEQFF.

The gene calls are TRBV25-1 and TRBJ1-5, with D perhaps matching TRBD1 (5 bases). Germline V gene data show CDR1 as MGHDK and CDR2 as SYGVNS. The length of the CDR3 is 19 residues. Trimming cost V 5 bases and J 0 bases, with 23 bases left between them. The CDR3 bases are TGTGCCAGCAGTCCCCTGGAGGTATCGGGGACCGATAGCAATCAGCCCCAGCATTTT. It yields the protein CASSPLEVSGTDSNQPQHF.

V is TRBV12-3 or TRBV12-4 and J is TRBJ1-1; 9 nucleotides line up with TRBD1. CDR3 length: 13 amino acids. J gave up 12 bases and V 5 bases, and 10 bases lay outside the gene matches. CDR3 in DNA: TGTGCCAGCAGTGGTTACCGGGACAGGGTAACTTTCTTT. It translates to CASSGYRDRVTFF.

The rearrangement joins TRBV5-6 to TRBJ2-1; D call uncertain. The germline V gene has CDR1 SGHDT and CDR2 YYEEEE. V lost 3 bases to trimming and J lost 8 bases, with 12 bases between them. The CDR3 runs to 13 residues. CDR3 residues: CASSSVGWDEQFF. The CDR3, as DNA: TGTGCCAGCAGCTCGGTTGGGTGGGATGAGCAGTTCTTC.

The chain recombines TRBV5-1 with TRBJ2-1; D gene ambiguous. This CDR3 spans 17 amino acids. Trimming removed 0 bases from V and 2 bases from J, with 15 bases in between. Germline values: CDR1 SGHRS, CDR2 YFSETQ. The CDR3 is CASSLDDLGITYNEQFF. The CDR3 DNA is TGCGCCAGCAGCTTGGACGATCTGGGGATAACCTACAATGAGCAGTTCTTC.

This clonotype has a handful of counts. The chain has TRBV7-2 and TRBJ2-7, with 10 positions matching TRBD2. V was pared by 5 bases and J by 0 bases, with 7 bases of the junction left unmatched. The CDR3 is 16 residues long. Germline V gene sequence: CDR1 SGHTA, CDR2 FQGNSA. The CDR3 region is CASSPVSGGSSYEQYF. CDR3 in DNA: TGTGCCAGCAGCCCAGTTAGCGGGGGGAGCTCCTACGAGCAGTACTTC.

This clonotype has just a few counts. The V and J genes are TRBV5-1 and TRBJ2-1; 7 bases map to TRBD2. The CDR3 totals 15 residues. Germline V CDR1 and CDR2: SGHRS, YFSETQ. Unmatched junction bases numbered 10, after V lost 1 base and J lost 9 bases. Here the CDR3 DNA reads TGCGCCAGCAGCTTGAGGGCGGGAGACGCCCGTGAGCAGTTCTTC. Encoded protein: CASSLRAGDAREQFF.

This clonotype was detected only a few times. CDR3 bases: TGTGCCAGCAGCCAAGAATCGAGACATATGGGACAAGAGACCCAGTACTTC. It encodes CASSQESRHMGQETQYF. The V call is TRBV3-1, the J call TRBJ2-5; D is undetermined. Trimming stripped 0 bases from V and 2 bases from J, with 16 bases between. Looked up from germline, CDR1 is LGHDT and CDR2 is YNNKEL (reference sequence). The CDR3 has 17 residues.

This clonotype was seen a handful of times. The chain employs TRBV29-1 and TRBJ1-1; no clear D. The germline V gene has CDR1 SQVTM and CDR2 ANQGSEA. This CDR3 region has 9 residues. With 3 bases removed from V and 11 bases from J, the gap between germline ends came to 7 bases. The CDR3 loop reads CSVDDGAFF. As DNA, the CDR3 is TGCAGCGTTGACGACGGGGCTTTCTTT.

This clonotype has ten or more counts. The V and J genes are TRBV7-8 and TRBJ1-2, with D possibly matching TRBD1 (6 bases). The CDR3 loop spans 14 amino acids. The V end was cut by 2 bases, the J end by 4 bases, with 11 bases between. The germline V gene encodes CDR1 SGHVS and CDR2 FQNEAQ. CDR3 sequence: CASSLTGTSYGYTF. For the CDR3, the DNA is TGTGCCAGCAGCTTAACTGGGACATCCTATGGCTACACCTTC. The entire variable domain, with the rest obtained from reference TRBV7-8 and TRBJ1-2, is as follows: GAGVSQSPRYKVAKRGQDVALRCDPISGHVSLFWYQQALGQGPEFLTYFQNEAQLDKSGLPSDRFFAERPEGSVSTLKIQRTQQEDSAVYLCASSLTGTSYGYTFGSGTRLTVV.

This clonotype was observed a handful of times. The chain combines TRBV12-3 or TRBV12-4 with TRBJ2-1; D is uncertain. The CDR3 is made up of 13 amino acids. The V gene lost 0 bases and the J gene lost 8 bases, with 8 bases spanning the gap. This chain's CDR3 is CASSLALEYEQFF. DNA for the CDR3: TGTGCCAGCAGTTTAGCGCTGGAGTATGAGCAGTTCTTC.

V usage is TRBV29-1 and J usage is TRBJ2-7, with D perhaps matching TRBD2 (7 bases). The ends were cut back, 3 bases at V and 7 bases at J, with 22 bases in the middle. The length of the CDR3 is 15 residues. In germline, CDR1 is SQVTM, CDR2 ANQGSEA. CDR3 nucleotides: TGCAGCGTTGATGCGGGGAGGGGGTACGGGAGGGAGCAGTACTTC. It yields the protein CSVDAGRGYGREQYF.

The sample holds a few counts of this clonotype. The CDR3, as DNA: TGTGCCAGCTCAGGGACCGCTCTCGAGACCCAGTACTTC. It translates to CASSGTALETQYF. The chain combines TRBV18 with TRBJ2-5; the D gene could be TRBD1 or TRBD2 (5 bases each). From germline, CDR1 is KGHSH and CDR2 LQKENI. The V and J ends lost 5 bases and 5 bases respectively, with 12 bases between them. This CDR3 is built from 13 residues. The whole variable domain, remainder taken from reference TRBV18 and TRBJ2-5, is NAGVMQNPRHLVRRRGQEARLRCSPMKGHSHVYWYRQLPEEGLKFMVYLQKENIIDESGMPKERFSAEFPKEGPSILRIQQVVRGDSAAYFCASSGTALETQYFGPGTRLLVL.

The chain carries TRBV4-1 and TRBJ2-3; D perhaps matches TRBD2 (6 bases). The CDR3 has 16 amino acids. V dropped 1 base and J dropped 0 bases, with 11 bases sitting between them. The germline gives CDR1 MGHRA, CDR2 YSYEKL. The CDR3 reads CASSQGLATSTDTQYF. For the CDR3, the DNA is TGCGCCAGCAGCCAAGGGCTAGCGACAAGCACAGATACGCAGTATTTT.

The V and J genes are TRBV5-6 and TRBJ2-7; D gene ambiguous. CDR1 is SGHDT, CDR2 YYEEEE, per germline. The CDR3 is made up of 17 amino acids. V was pared by 1 base and J by 0 bases, with 17 bases between. CDR3 protein: CASSLSGTAGFSYEQYF. The CDR3 bases are TGTGCCAGCAGCTTGAGTGGCACGGCAGGATTCTCCTACGAGCAGTACTTC.

The rearrangement joins TRBV5-1 to TRBJ2-2; 9 bases are a match to TRBD2. The V gene's germline CDR1 is SGHRS and CDR2 YFSETQ. This CDR3 comprises 17 residues. The junction had 6 bases not matched to a gene; V was cut back by 0 bases and J by 3 bases. This CDR3 reads CASSLASSGEYTGELFF. CDR3 sequence (DNA): TGCGCCAGCAGCTTGGCCTCTAGCGGGGAATACACCGGGGAGCTGTTTTTT.

This clonotype was observed a few times. This sequence joins TRBV7-9 and TRBJ2-7; 7 bases are shared with TRBD1. The CDR3 loop spans 14 amino acids. Germline V gives CDR1 SEHNR, CDR2 FQNEAQ (reference sequence). J was trimmed by 3 bases and V by 3 bases; bases with no gene match: 5. Written as DNA, the CDR3 is TGTGCCAGCAGCTTCGCGGCAGGGGGCTACGAGCAGTACTTC. Residues: CASSFAAGGYEQYF.

This clonotype was counted many times. This chain uses TRBV21-1 with TRBJ1-5; the table names TRBD1, a call not compared with the DNA. TRBV21-1 is annotated as a pseudogene. The CDR3 has 12 residues. The CDR3 reads CASSPRQGSQHF. The CDR3 DNA reads as TGTGCCAGCAGCCCTCGACAGGGCTCCCAACATTTT.

This clonotype has a handful of counts. The chain is built from TRBV7-9 and TRBJ2-7; D gene unclear. V lost 5 bases to trimming and J lost 3 bases, with 14 bases between them. The CDR3 spans 14 residues. CDR1 and CDR2 from the germline V gene are SEHNR and FQNEAQ (reference sequence). The CDR3 coding sequence is TGTGCCAGCAGCGGGAATGACAACGTCTACGAGCAGTACTTC. Its translation: CASSGNDNVYEQYF.

This clonotype was counted at least ten times. The V gene is TRBV29-1, the J gene TRBJ1-2, with D hard to call. This CDR3 is built from 11 residues. The V end lost 4 bases, the J end lost 1 base, and 4 bases lay between the germline ends. Germline CDR1 reads SQVTM; CDR2 reads ANQGSEA. The CDR3 DNA is TGCAGCGTTGCGGGTAACTATGGCTACACCTTC. Amino acids: CSVAGNYGYTF.

Ten or more counts support this clonotype. The rearrangement links TRBV28 to TRBJ1-1, with no clear D. V shed 0 bases and J shed 2 bases, with 7 bases lying between them. The CDR3 has 14 amino acids. CDR1 MDHEN and CDR2 SYDVKM come from the germline V gene. The CDR3 loop reads CASSLWAVNTEAFF. The CDR3 region has the DNA TGTGCCAGCAGTTTATGGGCAGTAAACACTGAAGCTTTCTTT.